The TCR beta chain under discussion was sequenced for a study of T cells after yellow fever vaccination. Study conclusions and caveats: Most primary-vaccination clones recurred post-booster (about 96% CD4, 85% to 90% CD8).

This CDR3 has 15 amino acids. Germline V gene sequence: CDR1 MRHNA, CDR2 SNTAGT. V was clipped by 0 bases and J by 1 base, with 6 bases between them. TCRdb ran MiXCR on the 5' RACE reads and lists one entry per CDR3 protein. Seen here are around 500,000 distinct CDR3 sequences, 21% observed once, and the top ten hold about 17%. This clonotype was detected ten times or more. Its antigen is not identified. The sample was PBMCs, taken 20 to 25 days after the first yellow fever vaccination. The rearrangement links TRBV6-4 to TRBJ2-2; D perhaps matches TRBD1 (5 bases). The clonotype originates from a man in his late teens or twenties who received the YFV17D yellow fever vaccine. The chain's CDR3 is CASSDSGENTGELFF. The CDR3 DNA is TGTGCCAGCAGTGACTCAGGGGAGAACACCGGGGAGCTGTTTTTT.